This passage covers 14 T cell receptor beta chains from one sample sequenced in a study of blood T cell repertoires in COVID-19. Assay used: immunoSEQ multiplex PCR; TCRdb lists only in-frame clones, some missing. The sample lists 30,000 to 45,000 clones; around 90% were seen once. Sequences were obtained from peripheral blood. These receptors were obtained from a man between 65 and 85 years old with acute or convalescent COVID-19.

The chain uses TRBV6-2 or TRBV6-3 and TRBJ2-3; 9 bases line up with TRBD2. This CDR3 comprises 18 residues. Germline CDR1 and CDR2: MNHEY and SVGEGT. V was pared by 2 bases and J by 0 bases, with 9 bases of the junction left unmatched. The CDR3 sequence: CASSYESGLAGSTDTQYF. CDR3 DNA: TGTGCCAGCAGTTACGAGAGCGGTCTAGCGGGGAGCACAGATACGCAGTATTTT.

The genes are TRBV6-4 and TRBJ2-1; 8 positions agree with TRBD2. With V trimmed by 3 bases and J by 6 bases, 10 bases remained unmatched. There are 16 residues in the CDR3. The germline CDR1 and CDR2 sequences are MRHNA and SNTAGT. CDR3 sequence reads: CASSDAEVSGSNEQFF. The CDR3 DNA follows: TGTGCCAGCAGTGATGCTGAGGTGAGCGGGAGCAATGAGCAGTTCTTC.

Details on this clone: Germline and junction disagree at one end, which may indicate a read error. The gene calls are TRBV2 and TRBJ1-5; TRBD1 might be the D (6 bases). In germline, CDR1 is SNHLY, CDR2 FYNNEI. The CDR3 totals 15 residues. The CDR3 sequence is CASCEEGGGGQPQHF. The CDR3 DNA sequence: TGTGCCAGCTGTGAAGAGGGAGGGGGGGGTCAGCCCCAGCATTTT.

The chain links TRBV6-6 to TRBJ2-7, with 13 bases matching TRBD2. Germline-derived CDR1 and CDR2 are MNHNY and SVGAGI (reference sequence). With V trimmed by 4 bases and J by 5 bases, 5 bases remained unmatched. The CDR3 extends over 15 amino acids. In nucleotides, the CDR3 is TGTGCCAGCAGTTTACGACTAGCGGGAGGCCACGAGCAGTACTTC. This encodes CASSLRLAGGHEQYF.

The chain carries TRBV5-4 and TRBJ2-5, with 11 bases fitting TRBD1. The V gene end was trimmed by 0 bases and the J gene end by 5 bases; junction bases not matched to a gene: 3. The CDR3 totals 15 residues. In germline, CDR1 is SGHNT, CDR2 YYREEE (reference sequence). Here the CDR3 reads CASSLVGQGAETQYF. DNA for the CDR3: TGTGCCAGCAGCTTGGTTGGACAGGGGGCCGAGACCCAGTACTTC.

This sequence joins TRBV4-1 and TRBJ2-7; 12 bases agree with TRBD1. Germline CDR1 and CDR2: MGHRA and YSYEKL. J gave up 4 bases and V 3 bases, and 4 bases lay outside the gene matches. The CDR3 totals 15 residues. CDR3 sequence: CASSHSGQGAYEQYF. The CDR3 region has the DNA TGCGCCAGCAGCCACTCGGGACAGGGGGCTTACGAGCAGTACTTC.

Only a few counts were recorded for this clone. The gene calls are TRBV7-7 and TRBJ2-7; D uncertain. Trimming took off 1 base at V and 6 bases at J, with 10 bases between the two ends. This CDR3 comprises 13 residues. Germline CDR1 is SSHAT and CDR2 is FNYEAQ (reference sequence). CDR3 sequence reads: CASSLERVTEQYF. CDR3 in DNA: TGTGCCAGCAGCTTAGAACGGGTTACCGAGCAGTACTTC. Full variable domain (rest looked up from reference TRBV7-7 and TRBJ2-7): GAGVSQSPRYKVTKRGQDVTLRCDPISSHATLYWYQQALGQGPEFLTYFNYEAQPDKSGLPSDRFSAERPEGSISTLTIQRTEQRDSAMYRCASSLERVTEQYFGPGTRLTVT.

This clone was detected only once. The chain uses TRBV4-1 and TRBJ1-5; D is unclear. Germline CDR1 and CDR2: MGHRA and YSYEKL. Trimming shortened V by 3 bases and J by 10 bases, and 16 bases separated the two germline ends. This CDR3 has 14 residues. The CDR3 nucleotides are TGCGCCAGCAGCCAGGTTCCCGGGTCAGCCCCCCAGCATTTT. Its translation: CASSQVPGSAPQHF.

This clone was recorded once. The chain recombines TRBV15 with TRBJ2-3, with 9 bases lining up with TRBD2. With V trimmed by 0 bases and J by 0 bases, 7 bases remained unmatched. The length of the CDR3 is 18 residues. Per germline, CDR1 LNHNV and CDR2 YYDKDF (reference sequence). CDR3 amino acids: CATSRDSGGGVSTDTQYF. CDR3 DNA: TGTGCCACCAGCAGAGATAGCGGGGGCGGGGTGAGCACAGATACGCAGTATTTT.

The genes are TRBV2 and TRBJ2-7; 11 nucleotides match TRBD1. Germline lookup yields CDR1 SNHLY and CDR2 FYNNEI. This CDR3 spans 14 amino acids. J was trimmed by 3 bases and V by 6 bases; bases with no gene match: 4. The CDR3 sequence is CASRTGTGGYEQYF. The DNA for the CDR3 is TGTGCCAGCAGGACCGGGACAGGGGGCTACGAGCAGTACTTC.

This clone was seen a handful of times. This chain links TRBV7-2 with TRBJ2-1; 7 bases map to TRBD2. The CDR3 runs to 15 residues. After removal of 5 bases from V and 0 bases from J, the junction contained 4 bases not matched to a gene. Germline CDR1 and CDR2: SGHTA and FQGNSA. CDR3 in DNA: TGTGCCAGCAGCGCACTAGCGACCTCCTACAATGAGCAGTTCTTC. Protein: CASSALATSYNEQFF.

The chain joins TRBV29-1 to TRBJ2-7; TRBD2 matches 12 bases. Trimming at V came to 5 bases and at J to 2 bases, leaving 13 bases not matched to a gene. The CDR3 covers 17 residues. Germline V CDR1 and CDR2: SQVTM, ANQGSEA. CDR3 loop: CSVQSPSGRAHTYEQYF. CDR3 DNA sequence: TGCAGCGTTCAATCCCCTAGCGGGAGGGCCCATACCTACGAGCAGTACTTC.

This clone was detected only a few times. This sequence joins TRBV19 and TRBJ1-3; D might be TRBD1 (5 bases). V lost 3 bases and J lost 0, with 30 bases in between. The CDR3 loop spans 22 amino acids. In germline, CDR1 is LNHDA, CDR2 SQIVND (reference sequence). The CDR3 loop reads CASSIGWRQWGRAQLSGNTIYF. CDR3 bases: TGTGCCAGTAGTATCGGCTGGCGACAATGGGGCAGAGCCCAGCTCTCTGGAAACACCATATATTTT.

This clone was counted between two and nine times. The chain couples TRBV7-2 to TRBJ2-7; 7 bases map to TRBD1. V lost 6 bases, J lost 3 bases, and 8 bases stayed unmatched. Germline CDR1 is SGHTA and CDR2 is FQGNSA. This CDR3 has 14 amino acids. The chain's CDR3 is CASSQGPGGYEQYF. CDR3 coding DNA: TGTGCCAGCAGTCAAGGGCCAGGGGGCTACGAGCAGTACTTC.